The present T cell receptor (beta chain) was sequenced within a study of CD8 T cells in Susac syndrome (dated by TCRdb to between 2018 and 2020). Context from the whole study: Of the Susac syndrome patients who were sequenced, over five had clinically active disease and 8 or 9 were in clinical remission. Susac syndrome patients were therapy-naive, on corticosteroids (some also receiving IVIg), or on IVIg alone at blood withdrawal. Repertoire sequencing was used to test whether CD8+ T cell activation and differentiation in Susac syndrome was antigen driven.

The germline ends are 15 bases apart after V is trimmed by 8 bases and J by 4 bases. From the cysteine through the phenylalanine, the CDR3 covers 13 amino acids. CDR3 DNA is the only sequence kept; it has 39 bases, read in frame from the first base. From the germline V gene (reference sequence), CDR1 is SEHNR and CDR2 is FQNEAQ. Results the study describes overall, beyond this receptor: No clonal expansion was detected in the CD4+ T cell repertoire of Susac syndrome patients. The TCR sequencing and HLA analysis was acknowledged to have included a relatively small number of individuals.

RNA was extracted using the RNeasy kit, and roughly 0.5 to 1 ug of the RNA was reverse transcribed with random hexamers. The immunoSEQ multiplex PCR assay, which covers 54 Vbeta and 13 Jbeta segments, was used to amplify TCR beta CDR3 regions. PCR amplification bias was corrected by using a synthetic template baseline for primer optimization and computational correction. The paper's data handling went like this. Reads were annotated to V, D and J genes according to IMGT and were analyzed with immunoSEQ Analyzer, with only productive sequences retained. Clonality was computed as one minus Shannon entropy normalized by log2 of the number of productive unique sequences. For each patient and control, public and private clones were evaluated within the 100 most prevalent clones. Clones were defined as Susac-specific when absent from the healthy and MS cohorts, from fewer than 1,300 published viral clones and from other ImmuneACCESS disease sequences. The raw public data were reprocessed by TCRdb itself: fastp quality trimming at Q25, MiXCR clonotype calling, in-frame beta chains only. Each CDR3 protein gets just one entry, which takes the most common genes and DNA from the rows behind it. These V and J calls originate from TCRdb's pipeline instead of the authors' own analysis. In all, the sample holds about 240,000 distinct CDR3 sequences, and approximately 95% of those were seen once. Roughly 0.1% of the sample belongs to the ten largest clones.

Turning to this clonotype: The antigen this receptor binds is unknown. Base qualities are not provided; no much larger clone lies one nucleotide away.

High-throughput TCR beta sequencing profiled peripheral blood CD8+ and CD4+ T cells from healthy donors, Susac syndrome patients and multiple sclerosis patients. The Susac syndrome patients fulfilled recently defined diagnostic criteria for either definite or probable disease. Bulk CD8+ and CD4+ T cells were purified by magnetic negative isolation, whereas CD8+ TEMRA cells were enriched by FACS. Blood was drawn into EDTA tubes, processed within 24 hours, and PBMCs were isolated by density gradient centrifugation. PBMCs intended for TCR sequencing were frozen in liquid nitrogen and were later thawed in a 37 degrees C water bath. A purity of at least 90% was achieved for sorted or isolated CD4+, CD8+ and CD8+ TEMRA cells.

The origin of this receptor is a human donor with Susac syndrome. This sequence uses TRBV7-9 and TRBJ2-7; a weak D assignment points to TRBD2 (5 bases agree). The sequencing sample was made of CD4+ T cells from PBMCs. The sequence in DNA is TGTGCCAGCGCCTCGGCGGGTTTTTACGAGCAGTACTTC. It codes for CASASAGFYEQYF.